The 2 T cell receptor beta chains below come from one sample, sequenced in a study of Graves' ophthalmopathy and Graves' hyperthyroidism. Using RNA transcripts, the TCR beta CDR3 regions were amplified. RT-PCR in the first round used HTBI primers; a second-round multiplex PCR followed. Each CDR3 protein is one row after TCRdb ran MiXCR on the multiplex PCR reads. The sample holds roughly 350,000 distinct CDR3 sequences, roughly 15% seen once. Sequenced input: peripheral blood. Source of these receptors: an adult woman with stable Graves' hyperthyroidism.

The sample holds many counts of this clonotype. The chain recombines TRBV24-1 with TRBJ2-5, with TRBD1 matching over 7 bases. Germline CDR1 is KGHDR and CDR2 is SFDVKD. The CDR3 has 14 amino acids. V dropped 11 bases and J dropped 4; count of bases not matched to a gene: 12. The CDR3 region is CAIGTAEGGETQYF. DNA of the CDR3: TGTGCCATAGGGACAGCTGAGGGTGGAGAGACCCAGTACTTC.

This clonotype was observed many times. This sequence joins TRBV20-1 and TRBJ2-5; 16 bases agree with TRBD2. With V trimmed by 1 base and J by 4 bases, 12 bases remained unmatched. This CDR3 region has 19 residues. Germline CDR1 and CDR2: DFQATT and SNEGSKA (reference sequence). CDR3 protein: CSARGSTGLAGGMGETQYF. CDR3 nucleotide sequence: TGCAGTGCTAGAGGCTCCACGGGACTAGCGGGAGGGATGGGAGAGACCCAGTACTTC.